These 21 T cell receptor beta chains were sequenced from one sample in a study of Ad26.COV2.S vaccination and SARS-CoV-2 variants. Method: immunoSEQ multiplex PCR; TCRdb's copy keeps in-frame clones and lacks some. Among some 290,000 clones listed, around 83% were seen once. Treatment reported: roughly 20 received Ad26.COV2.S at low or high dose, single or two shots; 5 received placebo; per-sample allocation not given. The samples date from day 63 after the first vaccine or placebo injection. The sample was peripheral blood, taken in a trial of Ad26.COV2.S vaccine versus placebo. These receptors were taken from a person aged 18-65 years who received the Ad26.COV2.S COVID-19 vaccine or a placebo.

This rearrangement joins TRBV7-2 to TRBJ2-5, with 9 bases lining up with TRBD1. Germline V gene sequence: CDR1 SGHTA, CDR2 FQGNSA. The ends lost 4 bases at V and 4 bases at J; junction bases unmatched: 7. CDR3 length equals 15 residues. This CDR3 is CASSSGTGKGETQYF. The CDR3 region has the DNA TGTGCCAGCAGCTCCGGGACAGGGAAGGGAGAGACCCAGTACTTC.

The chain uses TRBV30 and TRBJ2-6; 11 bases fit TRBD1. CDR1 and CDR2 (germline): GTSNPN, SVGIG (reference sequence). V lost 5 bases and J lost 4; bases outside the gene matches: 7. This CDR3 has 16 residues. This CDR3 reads CAWGGQGAPGANVLTF. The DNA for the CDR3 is TGTGCCTGGGGAGGACAGGGGGCGCCGGGGGCCAACGTCCTGACTTTC.

CDR3 loop: CASSLWIGTATEAFF. The CDR3 nucleotides read TGTGCCAGCAGCTTATGGATAGGGACCGCAACTGAAGCTTTCTTT. This chain links TRBV7-8 with TRBJ1-1; the D gene is possibly TRBD1 (5 bases). CDR3 length equals 15 residues. CDR1 and CDR2 from the germline V gene are SGHVS and FQNEAQ. Trimming stripped 2 bases from V and 5 bases from J, with 15 bases between.

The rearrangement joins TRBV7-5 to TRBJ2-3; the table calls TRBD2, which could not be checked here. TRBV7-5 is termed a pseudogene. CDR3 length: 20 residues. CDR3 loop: CARSSNAGLAGVRDTDTQYF. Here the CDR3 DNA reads TGTGCCAGAAGCTCTAATGCGGGACTAGCGGGGGTCCGGGACACAGATACGCAGTATTTT.

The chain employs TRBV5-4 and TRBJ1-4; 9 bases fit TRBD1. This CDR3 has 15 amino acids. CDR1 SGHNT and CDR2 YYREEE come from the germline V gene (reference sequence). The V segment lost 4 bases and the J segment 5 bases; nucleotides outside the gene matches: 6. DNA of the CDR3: TGTGCCAGCAGCACCGAGGACAGGGGCAATGAAAAACTGTTTTTT. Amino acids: CASSTEDRGNEKLFF.

The CDR3 is CATSRDPMNTEAFF. DNA for the CDR3: TGTGCCACCAGCAGAGATCCCATGAACACTGAAGCTTTCTTT. The chain uses TRBV15 and TRBJ1-1; D is unresolved. The CDR3 is 14 amino acids. From germline, CDR1 is LNHNV and CDR2 YYDKDF (reference sequence). Trimming took 0 bases from V and 0 from J, leaving 5 bases between them.

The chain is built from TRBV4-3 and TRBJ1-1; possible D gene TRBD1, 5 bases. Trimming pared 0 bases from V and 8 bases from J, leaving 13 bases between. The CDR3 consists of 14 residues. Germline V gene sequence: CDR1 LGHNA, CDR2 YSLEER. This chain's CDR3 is CASSQEGHQTEAFF. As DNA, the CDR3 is TGCGCCAGCAGCCAAGAGGGGCACCAAACGGAAGCTTTCTTT.

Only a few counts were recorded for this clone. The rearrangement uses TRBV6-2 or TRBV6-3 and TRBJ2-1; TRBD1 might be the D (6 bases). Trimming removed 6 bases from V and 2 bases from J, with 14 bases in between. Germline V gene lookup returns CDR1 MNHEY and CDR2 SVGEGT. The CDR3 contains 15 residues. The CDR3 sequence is CASSTRDIPYNEQFF. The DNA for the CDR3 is TGTGCCAGCAGCACCCGGGACATACCCTACAATGAGCAGTTCTTC.

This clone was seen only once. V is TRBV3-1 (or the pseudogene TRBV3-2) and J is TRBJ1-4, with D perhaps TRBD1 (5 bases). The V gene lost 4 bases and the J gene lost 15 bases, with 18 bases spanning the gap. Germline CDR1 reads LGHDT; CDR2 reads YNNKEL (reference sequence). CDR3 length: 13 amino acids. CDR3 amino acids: CASSPLLWTSVFF. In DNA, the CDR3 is TGTGCCAGCAGCCCCCTACTCTGGACATCGGTGTTTTTT.

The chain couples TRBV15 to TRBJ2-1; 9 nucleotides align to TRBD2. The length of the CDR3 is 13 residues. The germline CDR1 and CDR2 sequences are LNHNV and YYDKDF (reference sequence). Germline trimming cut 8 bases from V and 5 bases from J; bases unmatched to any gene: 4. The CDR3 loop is CATAGGWDNEQFF. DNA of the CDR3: TGTGCCACCGCGGGAGGGTGGGACAATGAGCAGTTCTTC.

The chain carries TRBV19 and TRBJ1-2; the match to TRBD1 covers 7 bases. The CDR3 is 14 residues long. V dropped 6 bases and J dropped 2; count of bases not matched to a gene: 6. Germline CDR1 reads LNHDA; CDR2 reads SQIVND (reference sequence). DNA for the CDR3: TGTGCCAGTAGGAGGACAGGAGAGAACTATGGCTACACCTTC. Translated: CASRRTGENYGYTF.

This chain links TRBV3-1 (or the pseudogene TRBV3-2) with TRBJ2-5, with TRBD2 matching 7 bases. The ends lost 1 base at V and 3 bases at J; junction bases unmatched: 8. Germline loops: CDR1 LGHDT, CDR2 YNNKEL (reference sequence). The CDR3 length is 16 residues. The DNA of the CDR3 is TGTGCCAGCAGCCAAGCGACTAGCTCCCTGAAAGAGACCCAGTACTTC. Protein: CASSQATSSLKETQYF.

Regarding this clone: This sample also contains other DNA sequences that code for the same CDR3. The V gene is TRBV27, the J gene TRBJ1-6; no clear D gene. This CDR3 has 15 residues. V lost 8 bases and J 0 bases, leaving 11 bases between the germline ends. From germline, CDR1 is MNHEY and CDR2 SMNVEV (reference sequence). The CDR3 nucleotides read TGTGCCAGCCGCCGCGGGAGCTCCTATAATTCACCCCTCCACTTT. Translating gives CASRRGSSYNSPLHF.

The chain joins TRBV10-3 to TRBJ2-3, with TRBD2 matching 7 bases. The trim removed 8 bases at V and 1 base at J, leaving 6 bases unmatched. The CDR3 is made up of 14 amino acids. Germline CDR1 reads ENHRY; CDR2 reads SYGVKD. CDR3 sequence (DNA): TGTGCCATCGCGGGGGATAGAGGCACAGATACGCAGTATTTT. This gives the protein CAIAGDRGTDTQYF.

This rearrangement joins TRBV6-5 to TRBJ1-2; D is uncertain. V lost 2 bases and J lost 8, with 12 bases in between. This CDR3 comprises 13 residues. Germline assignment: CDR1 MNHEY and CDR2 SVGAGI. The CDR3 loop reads CASSYAGTRGYTF. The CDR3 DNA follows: TGTGCCAGCAGTTACGCCGGCACACGGGGCTACACCTTC.

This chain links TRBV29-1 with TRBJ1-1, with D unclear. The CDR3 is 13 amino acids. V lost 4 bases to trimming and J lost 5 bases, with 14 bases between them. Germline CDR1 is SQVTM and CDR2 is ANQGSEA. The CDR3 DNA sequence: TGCAGCGTTGTTAACGGGGTGAGGACTGAAGCTTTCTTT. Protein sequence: CSVVNGVRTEAFF.

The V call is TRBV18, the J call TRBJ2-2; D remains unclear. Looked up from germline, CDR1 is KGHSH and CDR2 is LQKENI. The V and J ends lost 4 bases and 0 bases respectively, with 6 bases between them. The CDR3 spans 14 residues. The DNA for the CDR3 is TGTGCCAGCTCACTCCTTGCGAACACCGGGGAGCTGTTTTTT. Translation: CASSLLANTGELFF.

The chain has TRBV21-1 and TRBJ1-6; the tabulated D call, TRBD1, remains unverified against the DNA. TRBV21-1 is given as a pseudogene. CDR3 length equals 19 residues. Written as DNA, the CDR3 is TGTGCCAGCAGCAAAGGGGGCTCCGTTGGGACAGGGTTTTATTCACCCCTCCACTTT. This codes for CASSKGGSVGTGFYSPLHF.

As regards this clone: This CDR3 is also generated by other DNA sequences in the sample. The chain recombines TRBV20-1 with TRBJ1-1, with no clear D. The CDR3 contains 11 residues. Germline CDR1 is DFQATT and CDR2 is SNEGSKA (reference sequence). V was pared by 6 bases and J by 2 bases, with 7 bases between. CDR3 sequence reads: CSARGNTEAFF. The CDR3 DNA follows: TGCAGTGCACGGGGAAACACTGAAGCTTTCTTT.

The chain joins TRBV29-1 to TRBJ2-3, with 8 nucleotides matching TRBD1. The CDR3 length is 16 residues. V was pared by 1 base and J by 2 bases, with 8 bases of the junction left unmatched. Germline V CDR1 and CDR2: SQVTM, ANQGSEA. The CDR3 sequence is CSVEVRGRGNTDTQYF. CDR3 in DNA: TGCAGCGTTGAAGTCAGGGGGCGCGGGAACACAGATACGCAGTATTTT.

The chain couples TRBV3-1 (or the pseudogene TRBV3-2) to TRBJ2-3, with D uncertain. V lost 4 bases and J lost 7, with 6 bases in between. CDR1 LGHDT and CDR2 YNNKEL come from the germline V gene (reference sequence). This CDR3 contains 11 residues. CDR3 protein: CASSLSNTQYF. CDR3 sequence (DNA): TGTGCCAGCAGCCTGTCCAATACGCAGTATTTT.